These T cell receptor beta chains were read from a single sample in a study of post-analysis software for immune sequencing data. TCRdb independently ran MiXCR on the PCR reads; one entry per CDR3 protein. The sample holds hundreds of thousands of distinct CDR3 sequences; roughly 50% are singletons and the top ten take roughly 4.4%. The material sequenced was blood. The receptors were gathered from a girl between 10 and 17 years old with multiple sclerosis. Both conserved end residues are part of each CDR3. The order of the fields is D gene, V gene, CDR3 protein. The D gene is left open where the match is weak.

.	TRBV5-1	CASSLYWSWGETQYF
TRBD2	TRBV20-1	CSARDHGTSEETQYF
.	TRBV7-2	CASSLSEFYGYTF
.	TRBV27	CASSTQVEGSGYSNQPQHF
.	TRBV20-1	CSARGASRDEQFF
.	TRBV7-2	CASSPDASTDTQYF
TRBD1	TRBV2	CASSEGQGSTYEQYF
.	TRBV29-1	CSVEAANYGYTF
TRBD2	TRBV7-8	CASSLQSWREVKNEQFF
.	TRBV6-1	CASSTILGLSGANVLTF
.	TRBV7-2	CASSGRRGVLRQFF
.	TRBV29-1	CSVFGTNGYTF
.	TRBV20-1	CSAREGSYADTQYF
TRBD1	TRBV29-1	CSVEGVSGQGYNEQFF
.	TRBV6-5	CATADNEGEKLFF
TRBD1	TRBV6-1	CASSNRGSYEQYF
.	TRBV19	CASSINGYEQYF
.	TRBV7-3	CASSLRPQDGYTF
.	TRBV3-1	CASSQGSARNTEAFF
TRBD1	TRBV12-3/TRBV12-4	CASSPRQGTVYGYTF
.	TRBV7-9	CASSLGASVLTF
TRBD2	TRBV4-2	CASSQEGLAGDQETQYF
.	TRBV27	CARDLLKETQYF
.	TRBV7-3	CASSSQPRGYDTQYF
.	TRBV3-1	CASSQGWVGASPYEQYF
.	TRBV5-1	CASRLDTEAFF